The 21 T cell receptor beta chains presented below share a single source sample, sequenced in a study of T cell responses to AZD1222 COVID-19 vaccine (TCRdb year 2021). The meaning of the sample's time point label: about 28 days (+/-7) after the second vaccine dose. Libraries came from the immunoSEQ multiplex PCR assay. TCRdb holds this immuneACCESS table with in-frame rearrangements only. Some clones are missing; in checked studies, unresolved V genes explain under half, and the rest has no known cause. The sample yields about 66,000 clones; around 80% were counted once. The ten largest make up less than 4.5% of the sample. Sequences were derived from peripheral blood, sampled 28 days after the second AZD1222 dose. These receptors all come from an adult who received the AZD1222 COVID-19 vaccine.

This clone was seen a handful of times. V and J are TRBV5-1 and TRBJ1-1, with 7 positions matching TRBD1. V was clipped by 3 bases and J by 5 bases; unmatched bases: 7. The CDR3 spans 14 residues. CDR1 is SGHRS and CDR2 is YFSETQ in the germline V gene. CDR3 nucleotides: TGCGCCAGCAGCTCGAGAGGGGGCGAAACTGAAGCTTTCTTT. Its translation: CASSSRGGETEAFF.

The V gene is TRBV7-9, the J gene TRBJ1-6, with D hard to call. The germline V and J ends were trimmed by 5 bases and 7 bases, with 9 bases remaining between them. The CDR3 covers 13 residues. The germline gives CDR1 SEHNR, CDR2 FQNEAQ (reference sequence). The CDR3 DNA follows: TGTGCCAGCAGCCATGGAAGCAATTCACCCCTCCACTTT. It translates to CASSHGSNSPLHF.

This chain links TRBV3-1 (or the pseudogene TRBV3-2) with TRBJ1-2; D is ambiguous. Germline CDR1 LGHDT, CDR2 YNNKEL (reference sequence). The CDR3 runs to 12 residues. V was pared by 4 bases and J by 8 bases, with 11 bases between. CDR3 nucleotide sequence: TGTGCCAGCAGCCCTGGCAGCCGGGGCTACACCTTC. It translates to CASSPGSRGYTF.

This clone was detected a few times. V and J are TRBV2 and TRBJ2-7; the match to TRBD1 covers 8 bases. This CDR3 contains 15 residues. Germline V gives CDR1 SNHLY, CDR2 FYNNEI. The ends lost 4 bases at V and 6 bases at J; junction bases unmatched: 11. The chain's CDR3 is CASSAQGARRVEQYF. In nucleotides, the CDR3 is TGTGCCAGCAGTGCGCAGGGGGCGCGGCGCGTCGAGCAGTACTTC.

This clone has only one observation. This chain uses TRBV6-5 with TRBJ2-7; D gene uncertain. CDR3 size: 12 residues. Germline V lookup: CDR1 MNHEY, CDR2 SVGAGI. The V gene lost 8 bases and the J gene lost 4 bases, with 12 bases spanning the gap. The CDR3 protein is CASSVGFYEQYF. The DNA for the CDR3 is TGTGCCAGCTCCGTGGGATTTTACGAGCAGTACTTC.

V is TRBV19 and J is TRBJ1-1, with D perhaps TRBD1 (6 bases). Germline-derived CDR1 and CDR2 are LNHDA and SQIVND (reference sequence). V was shortened by 2 bases and J by 7 bases, with 17 bases between the two germline ends. CDR3 size: 15 residues. CDR3 DNA sequence: TGTGCCAGTAGTATACCTACAGGGTGGGGAAATGAAGCTTTCTTT. Its translation is CASSIPTGWGNEAFF.

This chain uses TRBV19 with TRBJ1-2; D gene uncertain. Trimming left V 3 bases short and J 4 bases short, with 9 bases between. Per germline, CDR1 LNHDA and CDR2 SQIVND (reference sequence). The CDR3 runs 13 residues. The CDR3 reads CASSIQLSYGYTF. CDR3 DNA sequence: TGTGCCAGTAGTATCCAGCTGAGCTATGGCTACACCTTC.

The CDR3 bases are TGTGCCAGCAGTACCGGGAGTTATCAGCCCCAGCATTTT. Residues: CASSTGSYQPQHF. The rearrangement links TRBV6-2 or TRBV6-3 to TRBJ1-5; no definite D call. CDR1 is MNHEY and CDR2 is SVGEGT in the germline V gene. The V and J ends lost 5 bases and 5 bases respectively, with 10 bases between them. The CDR3 is made up of 13 amino acids.

J is TRBJ2-2 and V is TRBV11-1, with 8 bases identical to TRBD2. The J segment lost 4 bases and the V segment lost 8 bases, leaving 6 bases of the junction unmatched. Germline CDR1 reads SGHAT; CDR2 reads FQDESV (reference sequence). There are 14 residues in the CDR3. CDR3 sequence reads: CASRGGRGTGELFF. The CDR3 DNA reads TGTGCCAGCCGGGGGGGGAGAGGCACCGGGGAGCTGTTTTTT.

V and J are TRBV24-1 and TRBJ2-3; 8 bases are a match to TRBD1. CDR1 KGHDR and CDR2 SFDVKD come from the germline V gene. V lost 2 bases and J lost 1; bases outside the gene matches: 4. The CDR3 is 16 amino acids. CDR3 sequence (DNA): TGTGCCACCAGTGATTATCTACAGGGGGGCACAGATACGCAGTATTTT. Protein sequence: CATSDYLQGGTDTQYF.

The count of this clone is one. This chain uses TRBV20-1 with TRBJ1-2, with 12 bases aligning to TRBD1. Germline V CDR1 and CDR2: DFQATT, SNEGSKA (reference sequence). The CDR3 loop spans 15 amino acids. V was clipped by 3 bases and J by 6 bases; unmatched bases: 8. CDR3 coding DNA: TGCAGTGCTAGTCGTTCGGGACAGGGGGCCGATGGCTACACCTTC. This encodes CSASRSGQGADGYTF.

This chain uses TRBV5-1 with TRBJ2-2; TRBD2 aligns across 8 bases. Germline assignment: CDR1 SGHRS and CDR2 YFSETQ. Trimming took 1 base from V and 0 from J; bases not matched to a gene: 5. This CDR3 spans 17 amino acids. Written as DNA, the CDR3 is TGCGCCAGCAGCTTGTTTCGGGGGGGCACGAACACCGGGGAGCTGTTTTTT. Residues: CASSLFRGGTNTGELFF.

This clone turned up a few times. The chain uses TRBV9 and TRBJ2-7; 13 nucleotides align to TRBD2. The ends lost 3 bases at V and 3 bases at J; junction bases unmatched: 6. The germline V gene has CDR1 SGDLS and CDR2 YYNGEE. The CDR3 extends over 16 amino acids. The CDR3: CASSAATSGGRYEQYF. Written as DNA, the CDR3 is TGTGCCAGCAGCGCAGCGACTAGCGGGGGGCGCTACGAGCAGTACTTC.

The chain has TRBV19 and TRBJ2-1; D not certain. Germline V gives CDR1 LNHDA, CDR2 SQIVND (reference sequence). Trimming pared 8 bases from V and 3 bases from J, leaving 14 bases between. This CDR3 is built from 14 residues. The CDR3 region is CASGLSPLYNEQFF. As DNA, the CDR3 is TGTGCCAGTGGTCTGTCGCCCCTCTACAATGAGCAGTTCTTC.

The chain links TRBV5-1 to TRBJ2-2; the match to TRBD1 covers 10 bases. Looked up from germline, CDR1 is SGHRS and CDR2 is YFSETQ. V gave up 4 bases and J gave up 0 bases; unmatched junction bases: 9. This CDR3 spans 18 amino acids. The CDR3 bases are TGCGCCAGCAGCCGAAAATCTGGACAGGGGGCGAACACCGGGGAGCTGTTTTTT. Translating it yields CASSRKSGQGANTGELFF. The variable domain in full, completed from reference TRBV5-1 and TRBJ2-2, reads KAGVTQTPRYLIKTRGQQVTLSCSPISGHRSVSWYQQTPGQGLQFLFEYFSETQRNKGNFPGRFSGRQFSNSRSEMNVSTLELGDSALYLCASSRKSGQGANTGELFFGEGSRLTVL.

This clone has a single count. The chain uses TRBV7-3 and TRBJ2-7; weak D call: TRBD1 (6 bases). Trimming stripped 5 bases from V and 2 bases from J, with 16 bases between. This CDR3 has 15 residues. CDR1 is SGHTA, CDR2 FQGTGA, per germline. The CDR3 DNA follows: TGTGCCAGCAGCCTTGGTTGGGGGACACCCTACGAGCAGTACTTC. Translated, it gives CASSLGWGTPYEQYF.

The table lists this clone with a count of one. The chain couples TRBV5-4 to TRBJ2-2, with 7 nucleotides matching TRBD1. There are 17 residues in the CDR3. J was trimmed by 5 bases and V by 0 bases; bases with no gene match: 10. The V gene's germline CDR1 is SGHNT and CDR2 YYREEE (reference sequence). CDR3 DNA sequence: TGTGCCAGCAGCTTGGGTTCTGAGGGGGCAAGTACCGGGGAGCTGTTTTTT. This gives the protein CASSLGSEGASTGELFF.

Only a few counts were recorded for this clone. The chain recombines TRBV18 with TRBJ2-2, with D possibly matching TRBD2 (5 bases). The germline CDR1 and CDR2 sequences are KGHSH and LQKENI. This CDR3 is 12 amino acids long. Trimming shortened V by 3 bases and J by 7 bases, and 6 bases separated the two germline ends. This CDR3 reads CASSPRGGELFF. CDR3 bases: TGTGCCAGCTCACCCCGGGGCGGGGAGCTGTTTTTT.

V and J are TRBV3-1 (or the pseudogene TRBV3-2) and TRBJ1-4; 7 bases are shared with TRBD1. The CDR3 spans 19 residues. CDR1 and CDR2 (germline): LGHDT, YNNKEL (reference sequence). With 0 bases clipped from V and 2 bases from J, the junction kept 12 bases outside the gene matches. The CDR3 DNA sequence: TGTGCCAGCAGCCAAGATCCGCGCAGGGGGTGGGCGACTAATGAAAAACTGTTTTTT. This codes for CASSQDPRRGWATNEKLFF.

This clone was seen just once. CDR3 region: CASSRNEPGSPLHF. Written as DNA, the CDR3 is TGTGCCAGCAGCCGCAATGAACCAGGTTCACCCCTCCACTTT. The chain links TRBV3-1 (or the pseudogene TRBV3-2) to TRBJ1-6; D gene uncertain. V was shortened by 4 bases and J by 9 bases, with 13 bases between the two germline ends. This CDR3 has 14 residues. Germline CDR1 reads LGHDT; CDR2 reads YNNKEL (reference sequence).

This chain uses TRBV2 with TRBJ2-5, with TRBD2 as a possible D gene (6 bases). The CDR3 runs 15 residues. The germline V and J ends were trimmed by 7 bases and 5 bases, with 20 bases remaining between them. Germline V gene lookup returns CDR1 SNHLY and CDR2 FYNNEI. The CDR3 bases are TGTGCCAGCACTGCGGTGGGAGGAGGAGTTGAGACCCAGTACTTC. Its translation: CASTAVGGGVETQYF.